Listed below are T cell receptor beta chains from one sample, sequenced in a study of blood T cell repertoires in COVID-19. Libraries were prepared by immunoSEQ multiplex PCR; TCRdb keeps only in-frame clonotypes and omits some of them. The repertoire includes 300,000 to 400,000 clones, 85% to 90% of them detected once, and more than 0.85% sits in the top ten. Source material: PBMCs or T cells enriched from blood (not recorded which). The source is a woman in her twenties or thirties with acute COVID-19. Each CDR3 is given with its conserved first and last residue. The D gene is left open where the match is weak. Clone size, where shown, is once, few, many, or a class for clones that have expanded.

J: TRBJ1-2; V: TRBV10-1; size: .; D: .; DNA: TGCGCCAGCAGTGAGTCGGGGAAGGGGGACTATGGCTACACCTTC; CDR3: CASSESGKGDYGYTF
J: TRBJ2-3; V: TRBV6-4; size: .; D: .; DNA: TGTGCCAGCAGTGATGGGATACAGGCAGATACGCAGTATTTT; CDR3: CASSDGIQADTQYF
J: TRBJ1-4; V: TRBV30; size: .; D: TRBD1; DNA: TGTGCCTGGACCGGGACAGCGAATGAAAAACTGTTTTTT; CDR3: CAWTGTANEKLFF
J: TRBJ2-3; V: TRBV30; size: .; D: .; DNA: TGTGCCTGGAGTCCTGGACTGGGTAGCACAGATACGCAGTATTTT; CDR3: CAWSPGLGSTDTQYF
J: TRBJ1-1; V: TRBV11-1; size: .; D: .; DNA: TGTGCCAGCAGCTCACTTTTAGGGGGCACTGAAGCTTTCTTT; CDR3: CASSSLLGGTEAFF
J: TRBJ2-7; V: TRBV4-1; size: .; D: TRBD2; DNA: TGCGCCAGCAGCCAGACCGGACTAGCGGGGGACGAGCAGTACTTC; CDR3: CASSQTGLAGDEQYF
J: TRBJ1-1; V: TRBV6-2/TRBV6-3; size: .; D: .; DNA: TGTGCCAGCAGTGGACACATGAACACTGAAGCTTTCTTT; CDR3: CASSGHMNTEAFF
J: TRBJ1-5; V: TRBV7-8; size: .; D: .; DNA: TGTGCCAGCAGCTTAGGGGAGGCGGATAATCAGCCCCAGCATTTT; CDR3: CASSLGEADNQPQHF
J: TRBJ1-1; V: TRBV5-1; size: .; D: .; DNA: TGCGCCAGCAGCTTGGACAGTATACGCACTGAAGCTTTCTTT; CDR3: CASSLDSIRTEAFF
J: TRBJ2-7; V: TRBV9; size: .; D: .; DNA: TGTGCCAGCAGCGTAGTCCCTGGCACCTACGAGCAGTACTTC; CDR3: CASSVVPGTYEQYF
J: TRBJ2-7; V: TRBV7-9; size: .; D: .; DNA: TGTGCCAGCAGCTTATCGGTGAACGAGCAGTACTTC; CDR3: CASSLSVNEQYF
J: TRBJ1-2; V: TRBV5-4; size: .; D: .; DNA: TGTGCCAGCAGCTATGGCGGGTATGGCTACACCTTC; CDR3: CASSYGGYGYTF
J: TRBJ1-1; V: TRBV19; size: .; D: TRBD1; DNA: TGTGCCAGTAGTATAGGGACAGGACCTCAAACTGAAGCTTTCTTT; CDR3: CASSIGTGPQTEAFF
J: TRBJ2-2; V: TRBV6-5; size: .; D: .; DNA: TGTGCCAGCAGACCCGGGTCTAACACCGGGGAGCTGTTTTTT; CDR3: CASRPGSNTGELFF
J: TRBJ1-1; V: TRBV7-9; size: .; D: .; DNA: TGTGCCAGCAGCCCTCGACGGGAGAACACTGAAGCTTTCTTT; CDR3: CASSPRRENTEAFF
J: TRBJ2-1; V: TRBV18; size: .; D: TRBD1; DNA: TGTGCCAGCTCACCACCAGGGACAGGGGTCAATGAGCAGTTCTTC; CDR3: CASSPPGTGVNEQFF
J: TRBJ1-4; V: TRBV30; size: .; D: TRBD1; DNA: TGTGCCTTTTGCCCGGGACAGGGGATAGGAGAAAAACTGTTTTTT; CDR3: CAFCPGQGIGEKLFF
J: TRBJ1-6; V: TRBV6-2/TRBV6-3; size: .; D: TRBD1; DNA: TGTGCCAGCAGTTATGGACAGGGGACCTCTATTGGGTATTCACCCCTCCACTTT; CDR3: CASSYGQGTSIGYSPLHF
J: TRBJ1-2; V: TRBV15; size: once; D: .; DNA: TGTGCCACCAGCAGAGAAGGGGTTGTTGGCTATGGCTACACCTTC; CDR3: CATSREGVVGYGYTF
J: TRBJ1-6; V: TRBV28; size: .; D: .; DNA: TGTGCCAGCAGTGGCCACCACGGACGGGAGAATTCACCCCTCCACTTT; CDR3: CASSGHHGRENSPLHF
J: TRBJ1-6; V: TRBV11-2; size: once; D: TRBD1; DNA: TGTGCCAGCAGCCTAAGACAGGGGGGTTCACCCCTCCACTTT; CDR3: CASSLRQGGSPLHF
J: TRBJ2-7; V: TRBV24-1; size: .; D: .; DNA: TGTGCCACCGAAGGAGGGTATGGTGGGAGCGGGCAGTACTTC; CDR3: CATEGGYGGSGQYF
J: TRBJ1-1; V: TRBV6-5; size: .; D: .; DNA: TGTGCCAGCGGCAGAGCGGGGGGTAACACTGAAGCTTTCTTT; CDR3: CASGRAGGNTEAFF
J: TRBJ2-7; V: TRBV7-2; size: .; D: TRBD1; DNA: TGTGCCAGCAGCTTTAAATCCTGGACAGGGGGTTTCTACGAGCAGTACTTC; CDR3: CASSFKSWTGGFYEQYF
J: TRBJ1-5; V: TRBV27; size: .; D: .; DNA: TGTGCCAGCAGTTGGGGAGGCGGCCAGCCCCAGCATTTT; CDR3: CASSWGGGQPQHF
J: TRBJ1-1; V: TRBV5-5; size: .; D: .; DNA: TGTGCCAGCAGAGACACTTACACTGAAGCTTTCTTT; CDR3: CASRDTYTEAFF
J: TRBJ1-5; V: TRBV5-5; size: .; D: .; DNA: TGTGCCAGCAGCTTTAAACTGGAGGCGCGCGGCAATCAGCCCCAGCATTTT; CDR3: CASSFKLEARGNQPQHF
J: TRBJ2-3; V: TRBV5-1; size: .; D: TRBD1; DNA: TGCGCCAGCAGCCCCCGGGACAGGACTGAAGATACGCAGTATTTT; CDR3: CASSPRDRTEDTQYF
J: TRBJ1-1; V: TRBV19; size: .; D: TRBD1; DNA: TGTGCCAGTAGCACACAGGGGCCAGTTGCTGAAGCTTTCTTT; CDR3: CASSTQGPVAEAFF
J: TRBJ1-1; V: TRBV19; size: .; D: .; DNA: TGTGCCAGTAGTATAGCTGGGGGGGCAGGAGTGAACACTGAAGCTTTCTTT; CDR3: CASSIAGGAGVNTEAFF
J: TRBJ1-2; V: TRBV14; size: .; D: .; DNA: TGTGCCAGCAGCCAAGGGAGTGGCTACACCTTC; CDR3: CASSQGSGYTF
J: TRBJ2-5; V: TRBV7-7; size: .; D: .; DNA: TGTGCCAGCAGCATCTACAGGGATCAAGAGACCCAGTACTTC; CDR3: CASSIYRDQETQYF
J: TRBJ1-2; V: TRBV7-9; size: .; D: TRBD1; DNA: TGTGCCAGCAGCGACAGGGACTATGGCTACACCTTC; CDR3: CASSDRDYGYTF
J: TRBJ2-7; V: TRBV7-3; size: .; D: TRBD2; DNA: TGTGCCAGCAGCTTACTCGGTAGCGGGGGGTACGAGCAGTACTTC; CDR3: CASSLLGSGGYEQYF
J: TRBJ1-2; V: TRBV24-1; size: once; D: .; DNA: TGTGCCACCAGTGCATCAGGGGTGGACTATGGCTACACCTTC; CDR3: CATSASGVDYGYTF
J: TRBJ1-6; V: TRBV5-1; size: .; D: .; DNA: TGCGCCAGCAGCTGGGGCCTAGGGGAATCACCCCTCCACTTT; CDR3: CASSWGLGESPLHF
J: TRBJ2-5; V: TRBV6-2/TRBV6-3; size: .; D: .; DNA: TGTGCCAGCAGTTACGAGGAGGGAAAAGAGACCCAGTACTTC; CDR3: CASSYEEGKETQYF
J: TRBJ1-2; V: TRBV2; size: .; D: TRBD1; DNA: TGTGCCAGCAGTGGATCAGGGGGCACCTATGGCTACACCTTC; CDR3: CASSGSGGTYGYTF
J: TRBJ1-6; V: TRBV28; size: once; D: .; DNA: TGTGCCAGCAGTTTCCACAGGATACTTCGCACCCTCCACTTT; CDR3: CASSFHRILRTLHF
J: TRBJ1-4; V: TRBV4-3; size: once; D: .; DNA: TGCGCCAGCAGCCCCCAACCACCGGGGGGGGAAAGTAATGAAAAACTGTTTTTT; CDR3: CASSPQPPGGESNEKLFF
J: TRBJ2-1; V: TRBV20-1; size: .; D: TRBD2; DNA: TGCAGTGGGGGGGGATACAATGAGCAGTTCTTC; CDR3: CSGGGYNEQFF